This passage covers 21 T cell receptor beta chains from one sample sequenced in a study of shared clonotypes between healthy human individuals. The method was immunoSEQ multiplex PCR; TCRdb's version includes in-frame clones alone and lacks a portion of them. The top ten clones hold around 2% of a sample with 550,000 to 700,000 clones, more than 70% of them seen once. Sequenced input: memory CD4+ T cells sorted from blood. Subset defined: CD45RA-negative fraction. All receptors derive from a woman in her twenties or thirties in good health.

The chain combines TRBV28 with TRBJ2-1, with D unclear. V was shortened by 2 bases and J by 6 bases, with 8 bases between the two germline ends. CDR3 size: 13 residues. In germline, CDR1 is MDHEN, CDR2 SYDVKM. The CDR3 DNA reads as TGTGCCAGCAGTTTAATCATCGGCAATGAGCAGTTCTTC. As protein: CASSLIIGNEQFF.

The chain combines TRBV5-6 with TRBJ2-5, with TRBD1 matching over 8 bases. The V gene end was trimmed by 3 bases and the J gene end by 4 bases; junction bases not matched to a gene: 8. The germline gives CDR1 SGHDT, CDR2 YYEEEE. This CDR3 has 15 amino acids. The CDR3 region has the DNA TGTGCCAGCAGCTCCCCGGACAGGGCGGGAGAGACCCAGTACTTC. Protein: CASSSPDRAGETQYF.

This clone was seen a single time. The chain combines TRBV11-3 with TRBJ1-5, with D tentatively TRBD1 (5 bases). Trimming removed 5 bases at V and 4 bases at J, with 15 bases between. Germline loops: CDR1 SGHNT, CDR2 YENEEA. The CDR3 runs to 15 residues. As DNA, the CDR3 is TGTGCCAGCAGCATATCGGGGTCAGGGAATCAGCCCCAGCATTTT. This gives the protein CASSISGSGNQPQHF.

Only a few counts were recorded for this clone. The gene calls are TRBV10-1 and TRBJ2-2; no reliable D call. V was clipped by 7 bases and J by 1 base, with 4 bases between them. There are 12 residues in the CDR3. Germline-derived CDR1 and CDR2 are WNHNN and SYGVQD (reference sequence). CDR3 residues: CASMENTGELFF. The DNA of the CDR3 is TGCGCCAGCATGGAGAACACCGGGGAGCTGTTTTTT.

This clone has a single count. The V gene is TRBV29-1, the J gene TRBJ1-1, with D perhaps matching TRBD1 (6 bases). Germline V gives CDR1 SQVTM, CDR2 ANQGSEA. V lost 6 bases to trimming and J lost 1 base, with 12 bases between them. CDR3 length: 13 residues. CDR3 bases: TGCAGCGTATCGACAGGAGCGAACACTGAAGCTTTCTTT. It codes for CSVSTGANTEAFF.

The chain is built from TRBV5-1 and TRBJ1-1, with TRBD1 matching 8 bases. Germline CDR1 SGHRS, CDR2 YFSETQ. The CDR3 has 15 residues. The trim removed 3 bases at V and 5 bases at J, leaving 9 bases unmatched. The CDR3 DNA reads as TGCGCCAGCAGCTCAAGCCGACAGGGGTATACTGAAGCTTTCTTT. Protein sequence: CASSSSRQGYTEAFF.

The chain employs TRBV5-1 and TRBJ2-3; 9 bases are shared with TRBD2. Germline loops: CDR1 SGHRS, CDR2 YFSETQ. V shed 1 base, J shed 0 bases, and the junction held 0 bases outside the gene matches. This CDR3 comprises 15 residues. The CDR3 bases are TGCGCCAGCAGCTTGACTAGCGGGAGCACAGATACGCAGTATTTT. Its protein is CASSLTSGSTDTQYF. Full variable domain (remainder filled in from reference TRBV5-1 and TRBJ2-3): KAGVTQTPRYLIKTRGQQVTLSCSPISGHRSVSWYQQTPGQGLQFLFEYFSETQRNKGNFPGRFSGRQFSNSRSEMNVSTLELGDSALYLCASSLTSGSTDTQYFGPGTRLTVL.

The J gene is TRBJ2-7, the V gene TRBV29-1; 9 bases align to TRBD2. The ends lost 2 bases at V and 3 bases at J; junction bases unmatched: 20. Germline V CDR1 and CDR2: SQVTM, ANQGSEA. There are 19 residues in the CDR3. The CDR3 loop reads CSVESRSASGIWSSYEQYF. In DNA form, the CDR3 reads TGCAGCGTTGAATCGAGGTCGGCTAGCGGGATCTGGTCGAGCTACGAGCAGTACTTC.

The V call is TRBV11-2, the J call TRBJ2-5, with TRBD2 matching over 14 bases. This CDR3 is built from 15 residues. CDR1 and CDR2 (germline): SGHAT, FQNNGV. V dropped 5 bases and J dropped 5; count of bases not matched to a gene: 4. The CDR3 DNA follows: TGTGCCAGCAGCGCCAGACTAGCGGGAGGGGAGACCCAGTACTTC. This gives the protein CASSARLAGGETQYF.

This clone was found once. This chain connects TRBV18 to TRBJ1-2; D ambiguous. This CDR3 contains 14 residues. Per germline, CDR1 KGHSH and CDR2 LQKENI. V was trimmed by 3 bases and J by 2 bases, leaving 10 bases between them. The CDR3 DNA follows: TGTGCCAGCTCACCGACCATAGCCAACTATGGCTACACCTTC. Translated, it gives CASSPTIANYGYTF.

CDR3 in amino acids: CSVHSRVNEQFF. CDR3 bases: TGCAGCGTCCATTCGCGGGTTAATGAGCAGTTCTTC. This chain links TRBV29-1 with TRBJ2-1; tentative D call: TRBD2 (5 bases). Germline CDR1 is SQVTM and CDR2 is ANQGSEA. V lost 6 bases to trimming and J lost 7 bases, with 13 bases between them. The CDR3 is 12 amino acids.

V is TRBV11-2 and J is TRBJ2-7; 9 bases align to TRBD1. The V gene's germline CDR1 is SGHAT and CDR2 FQNNGV. Losses at the gene ends were 5 bases for V and 2 bases for J; bases not matched to a gene: 13. This CDR3 has 17 residues. As DNA, the CDR3 is TGTGCCAGCAGCCGAAACATAGGGACAGGGTTGACCTACGAGCAGTACTTC. It translates to CASSRNIGTGLTYEQYF.

The chain has TRBV11-2 and TRBJ1-5, with no clear D. V was pared by 4 bases and J by 5 bases, with 9 bases between. Per germline, CDR1 SGHAT and CDR2 FQNNGV. This CDR3 spans 13 amino acids. The CDR3 sequence: CASSYGIDQPQHF. The CDR3 DNA reads as TGTGCCAGCAGCTACGGAATAGATCAGCCCCAGCATTTT.

This clone has only one observation. The J gene is TRBJ2-7, the V gene TRBV2, with D possibly called TRBD1 or TRBD2 (5 bases each). From germline, CDR1 is SNHLY and CDR2 FYNNEI. Trimming took off 6 bases at V and 0 bases at J, with 9 bases between the two ends. The CDR3 sequence is 13 residues long. The CDR3 sequence is CASRGTDSYEQYF. The CDR3 DNA is TGTGCCAGCAGGGGGACGGACTCCTACGAGCAGTACTTC.

This clone was seen a few times. The rearrangement uses TRBV11-2 and TRBJ1-6; 8 bases are shared with TRBD1. The CDR3 runs to 15 residues. V was clipped by 6 bases and J by 7 bases; unmatched bases: 8. Germline CDR1 and CDR2: SGHAT and FQNNGV. The CDR3 DNA reads as TGTGCCAGCAGACGGACAGGGACGGAAAATTCACCCCTCCACTTT. It is translated as CASRRTGTENSPLHF.

The V gene is TRBV29-1, the J gene TRBJ2-3, with a possible D match to TRBD2 (6 bases). Germline-derived CDR1 and CDR2 are SQVTM and ANQGSEA. V dropped 8 bases and J dropped 4 bases, with 19 bases sitting between them. The length of the CDR3 is 14 residues. Here the CDR3 DNA reads TGCAGCTGCCTCCCCCCGGGGAGGCCAGATACGCAGTATTTT. Translated, it gives CSCLPPGRPDTQYF.

The chain couples TRBV28 to TRBJ1-2; D not certain. Trimming cost V 7 bases and J 4 bases, with 13 bases left between them. The CDR3 is 13 amino acids. Germline assignment: CDR1 MDHEN and CDR2 SYDVKM. In DNA form, the CDR3 reads TGTGCCAGCAACCCCCCGGTTGGCTATGGCTACACCTTC. Its protein product is CASNPPVGYGYTF.

The rearrangement uses TRBV30 and TRBJ2-7; no clear D. Per germline, CDR1 GTSNPN and CDR2 SVGIG (reference sequence). Trimming left V 0 bases short and J 6 bases short, with 12 bases between. The CDR3 is 13 residues long. The CDR3 DNA sequence: TGTGCCTGGAGTGTAACTGCCTCCGGCGAGCAGTACTTC. Translated: CAWSVTASGEQYF.

The rearrangement uses TRBV14 and TRBJ2-7, with D unclear. Per the germline V gene, CDR1 is SGHDN and CDR2 is FVKESK. There are 13 residues in the CDR3. The V gene lost 5 bases and the J gene lost 2 bases, with 10 bases spanning the gap. In DNA form, the CDR3 reads TGTGCCAGCAGCTCCAGTCGGACCTACGAGCAGTACTTC. Amino acid sequence: CASSSSRTYEQYF. The variable domain in full, completed from reference TRBV14 and TRBJ2-7, reads EAGVTQFPSHSVIEKGQTVTLRCDPISGHDNLYWYRRVMGKEIKFLLHFVKESKQDESGMPNNRFLAERTGGTYSTLKVQPAELEDSGVYFCASSSSRTYEQYFGPGTRLTVT.

The chain combines TRBV12-5 with TRBJ2-7; TRBD2 matches at 8 bases. In germline, CDR1 is LGHNT, CDR2 FRNRAP. CDR3 length: 16 amino acids. Trimming took 1 base from V and 6 from J; bases not matched to a gene: 11. In DNA form, the CDR3 reads TGTGCTAGTGGTTTGGCCCACCGGGCGGGAGGAGCCGAGCAGTACTTC. Translating it yields CASGLAHRAGGAEQYF.

V is TRBV29-1 and J is TRBJ2-3; TRBD2 might be the D (6 bases). Germline values: CDR1 SQVTM, CDR2 ANQGSEA. The CDR3 has 14 amino acids. Trimming left V 0 bases short and J 1 base short, with 8 bases between. The CDR3 spells CSVEDWRGTDTQYF. The CDR3 coding sequence is TGCAGCGTTGAAGATTGGAGGGGCACAGATACGCAGTATTTT.